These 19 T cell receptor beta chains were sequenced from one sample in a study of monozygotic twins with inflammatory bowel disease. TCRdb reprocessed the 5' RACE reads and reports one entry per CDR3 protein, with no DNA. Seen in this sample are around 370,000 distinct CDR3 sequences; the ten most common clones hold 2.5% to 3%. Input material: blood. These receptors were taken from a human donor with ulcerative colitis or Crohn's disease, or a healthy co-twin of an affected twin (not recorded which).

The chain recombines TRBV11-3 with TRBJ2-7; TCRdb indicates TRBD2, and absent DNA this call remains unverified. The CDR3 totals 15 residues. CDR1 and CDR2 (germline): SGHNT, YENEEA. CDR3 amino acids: CASSQRDGPYYEQYF. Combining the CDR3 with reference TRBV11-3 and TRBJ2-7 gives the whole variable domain EAGVVQSPRYKIIEKKQPVAFWCNPISGHNTLYWYLQNLGQGPELLIRYENEEAVDDSQLPKDRFSAERLKGVDSTLKIQPAELGDSAVYLCASSQRDGPYYEQYFGPGTRLTVT.

CDR3 region: CASSSRTDQETQYF. This chain joins TRBV11-2 and TRBJ2-5; no DNA is available, so the TRBD1 call from TCRdb remains unchecked. The V gene's germline CDR1 is SGHAT and CDR2 FQNNGV. This CDR3 is 14 amino acids long.

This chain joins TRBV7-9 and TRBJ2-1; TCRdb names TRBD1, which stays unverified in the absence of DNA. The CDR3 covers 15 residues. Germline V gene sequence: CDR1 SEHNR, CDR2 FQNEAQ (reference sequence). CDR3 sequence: CASSLQGGVDNEQFF.

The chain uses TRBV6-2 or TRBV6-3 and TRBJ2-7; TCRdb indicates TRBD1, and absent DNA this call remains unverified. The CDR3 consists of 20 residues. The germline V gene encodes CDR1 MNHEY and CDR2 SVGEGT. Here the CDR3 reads CASSYLAGTGFAAEAYEQYF.

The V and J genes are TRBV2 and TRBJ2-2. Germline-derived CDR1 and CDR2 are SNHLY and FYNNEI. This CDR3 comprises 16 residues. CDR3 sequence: CASSVYQAANTGELFF.

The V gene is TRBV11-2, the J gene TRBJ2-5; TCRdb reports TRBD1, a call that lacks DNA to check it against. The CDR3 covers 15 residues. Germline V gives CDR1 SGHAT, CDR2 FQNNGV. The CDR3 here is CASSSSTGPQETQYF.

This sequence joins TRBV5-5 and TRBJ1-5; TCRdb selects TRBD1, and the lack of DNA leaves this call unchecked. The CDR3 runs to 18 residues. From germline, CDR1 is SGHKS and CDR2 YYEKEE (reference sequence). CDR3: CASSLSNRGFNSNQPQHF.

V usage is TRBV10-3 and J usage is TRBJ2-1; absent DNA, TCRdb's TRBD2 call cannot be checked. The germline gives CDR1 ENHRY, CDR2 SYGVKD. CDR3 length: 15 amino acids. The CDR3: CAISGGTSGYNEQFF.

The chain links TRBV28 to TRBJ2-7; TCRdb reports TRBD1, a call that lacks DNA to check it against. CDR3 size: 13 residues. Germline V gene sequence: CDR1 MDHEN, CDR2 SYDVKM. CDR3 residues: CASSPGYSYEQYF.

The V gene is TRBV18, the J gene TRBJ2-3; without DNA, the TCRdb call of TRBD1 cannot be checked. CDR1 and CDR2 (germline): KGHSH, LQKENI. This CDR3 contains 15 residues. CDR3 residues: CASSRRQGTADTQYF.

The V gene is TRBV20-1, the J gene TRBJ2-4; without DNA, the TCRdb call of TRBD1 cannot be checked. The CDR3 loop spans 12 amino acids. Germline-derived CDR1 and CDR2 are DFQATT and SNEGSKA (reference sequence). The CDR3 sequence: CSARFDRDRAPF.

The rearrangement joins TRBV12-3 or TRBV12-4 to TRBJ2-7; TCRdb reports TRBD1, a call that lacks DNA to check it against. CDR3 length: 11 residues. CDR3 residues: CASSLGQGNVF.

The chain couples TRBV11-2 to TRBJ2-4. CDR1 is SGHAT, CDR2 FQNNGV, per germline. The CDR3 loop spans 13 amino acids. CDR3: CASSLEGRRPQYF.

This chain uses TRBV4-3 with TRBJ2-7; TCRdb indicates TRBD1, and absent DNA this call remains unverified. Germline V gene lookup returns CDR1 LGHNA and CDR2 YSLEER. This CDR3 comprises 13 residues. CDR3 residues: CASSQGRRTVQYF.

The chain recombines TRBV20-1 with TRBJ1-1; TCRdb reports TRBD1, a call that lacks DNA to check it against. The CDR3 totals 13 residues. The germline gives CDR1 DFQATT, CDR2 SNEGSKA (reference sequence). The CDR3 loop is CSARHGKGTEAFF.

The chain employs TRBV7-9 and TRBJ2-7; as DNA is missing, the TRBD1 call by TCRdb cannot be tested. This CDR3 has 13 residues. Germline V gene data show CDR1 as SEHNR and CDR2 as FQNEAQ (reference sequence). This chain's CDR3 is CASRGYRDDEQYF.

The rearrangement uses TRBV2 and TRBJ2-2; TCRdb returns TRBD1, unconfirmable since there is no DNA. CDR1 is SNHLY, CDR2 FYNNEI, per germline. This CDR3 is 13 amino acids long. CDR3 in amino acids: CASSREPTGELFF.

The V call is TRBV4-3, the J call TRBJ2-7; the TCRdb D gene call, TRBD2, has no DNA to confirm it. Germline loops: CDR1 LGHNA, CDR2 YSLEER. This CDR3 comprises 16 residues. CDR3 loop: CASSQEWGTAGYEQYF.

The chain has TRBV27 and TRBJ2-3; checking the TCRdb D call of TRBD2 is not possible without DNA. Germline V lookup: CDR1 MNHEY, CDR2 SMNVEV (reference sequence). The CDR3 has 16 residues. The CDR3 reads CASSSAGGFSTDTQYF.